The clone carrying this TCR beta chain occurred a few times. Its matching antigen is unknown. What was amplified from RNA transcripts were TCR beta CDR3 regions. HTBI primers were used for first-round RT-PCR of the TCR CDR3. MiXCR, run by TCRdb on the multiplex PCR reads, gives a single entry per CDR3 protein. The table records approximately 620,000 distinct CDR3 sequences, about a sixth of them present only once. This sample was included in a study of T cells in Graves' hyperthyroidism and ophthalmopathy. Germline V gene lookup returns CDR1 DFQATT and CDR2 SNEGSKA (reference sequence). There are 14 residues in the CDR3. V was pared by 3 bases and J by 5 bases, with 9 bases of the junction left unmatched. Those patients with uncontrolled infection, other autoimmune disease, pregnancy or lactation were excluded. Together with thyroid ultrasound, orbital computed tomography, serum thyroxine and TRAb, clinical symptoms were used for diagnoses.

The study's findings and limits: It was a median approximately six months before onset that the model predicted ophthalmopathy.

This chain uses TRBV20-1 with TRBJ2-5; 7 bases agree with TRBD2. The sequencing sample was made of blood. The source is a woman in her thirties or forties with Graves' ophthalmopathy. The CDR3 here is CSARGGRAEETQYF. DNA for the CDR3: TGCAGTGCTAGGGGTGGGAGGGCGGAGGAGACCCAGTACTTC.